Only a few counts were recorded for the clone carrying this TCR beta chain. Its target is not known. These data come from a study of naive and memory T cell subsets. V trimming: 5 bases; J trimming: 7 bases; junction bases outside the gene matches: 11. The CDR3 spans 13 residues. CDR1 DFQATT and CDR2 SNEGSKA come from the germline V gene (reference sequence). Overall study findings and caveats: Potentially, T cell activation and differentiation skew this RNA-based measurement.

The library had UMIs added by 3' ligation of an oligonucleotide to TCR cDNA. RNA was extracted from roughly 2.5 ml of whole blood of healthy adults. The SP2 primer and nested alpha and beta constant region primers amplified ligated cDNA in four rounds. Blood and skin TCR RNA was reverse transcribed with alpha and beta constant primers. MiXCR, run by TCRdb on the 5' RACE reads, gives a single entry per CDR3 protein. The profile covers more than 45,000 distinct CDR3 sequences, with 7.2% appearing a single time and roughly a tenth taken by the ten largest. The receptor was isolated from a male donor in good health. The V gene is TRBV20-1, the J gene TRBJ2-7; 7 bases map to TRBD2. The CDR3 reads CSAPWGGVGEQYF. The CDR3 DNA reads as TGCAGTGCTCCGTGGGGGGGGGTAGGGGAGCAGTACTTC.